This TCR beta chain derives from a study of patients and donors after allogeneic stem cell transplantation. TCRdb called the RT-PCR reads again in MiXCR, with one record for every CDR3 protein. The sample lists approximately 160,000 distinct CDR3 sequences, roughly 22% occurring once. Trimming stripped 7 bases from V and 4 bases from J, with 14 bases between. CDR3 size: 12 residues. Germline CDR1 SQVTM, CDR2 ANQGSEA. This sequence originates from a human donor who was either an allogeneic HSCT recipient or a stem cell or donor lymphocyte infusion donor (not recorded which). It is not recorded whose cells these are; they may come from a transplant donor. The chain joins TRBV29-1 to TRBJ2-7, with D tentatively TRBD1 or TRBD2 (5 bases each). Sequencing input: blood, either unsorted or a sorted T cell fraction (not recorded which). CDR3 region: CSGRDHGYEQYF. The CDR3 nucleotides are TGCAGCGGCCGGGACCACGGGTACGAGCAGTACTTC.